The rows below give T cell receptor beta chains drawn from one sample of a study of naive and memory T cell subsets. TCRdb re-called the UMI-ligation and nested PCR reads through MiXCR, storing one row per CDR3 protein. The sample has under 150,000 distinct CDR3 sequences, 15% to 25% seen once. The sample was naive CD8+ T cells from blood. Every receptor here comes from a human donor in good health. Both conserved end residues are part of each CDR3. The D gene is left open where the match is weak. Clone sizes are given selectively: once, few, many, or a class where the clone is expanded.

clone size	V gene	D gene	J gene	CDR3 protein	CDR3 DNA
few	TRBV28	TRBD1	TRBJ1-1	CASSLVQGDGTEAFF	TGTGCCAGCAGTTTAGTACAGGGGGATGGGACTGAAGCTTTCTTT
.	TRBV15	.	TRBJ2-7	CATGRTHGTYEQYF	TGTGCCACTGGCAGAACCCATGGTACCTACGAGCAGTACTTC
.	TRBV6-5	.	TRBJ2-1	CATGQSGDEQFF	TGTGCCACCGGACAGTCAGGCGATGAGCAGTTCTTC
.	TRBV25-1	.	TRBJ1-5	CASSGGRKNQPQHF	TGTGCCAGCAGTGGGGGGAGGAAAAATCAGCCCCAGCATTTT
once	TRBV27	.	TRBJ1-6	CASSLSGEPLHF	TGTGCCAGCAGTTTATCCGGGGAACCCCTCCACTTT
many	TRBV10-3	.	TRBJ2-7	CAISERDRAYEQYF	TGTGCCATCAGTGAACGGGACCGAGCGTACGAGCAGTACTTC
few	TRBV3-1	TRBD2	TRBJ2-1	CASSHLLAGGPYNEQFF	TGTGCCAGCAGCCATCTGCTAGCGGGAGGACCCTACAATGAGCAGTTCTTC
few	TRBV20-1	TRBD2	TRBJ2-5	CSAPTSDQETQYF	TGCAGTGCGCCGACTAGCGACCAAGAGACCCAGTACTTC
few	TRBV14	TRBD2	TRBJ2-1	CASSHSGRVDEQFF	TGTGCCAGCAGCCACAGCGGGAGGGTCGATGAGCAGTTCTTC
.	TRBV6-6	.	TRBJ2-2	CASIFSPSGTGELFF	TGTGCCAGCATTTTTTCCCCCTCGGGCACCGGGGAGCTGTTTTTT
many	TRBV2	.	TRBJ2-7	CASSEAWQGGYEQYF	TGTGCCAGCAGTGAAGCATGGCAGGGAGGTTACGAGCAGTACTTC
.	TRBV18	.	TRBJ2-7	CASSPQTAYEQYF	TGTGCCAGCTCACCCCAAACAGCGTACGAGCAGTACTTC
few	TRBV5-1	TRBD1	TRBJ2-3	CASSWTDRERSDTQYF	TGCGCCAGCAGCTGGACCGACAGGGAGCGGTCAGATACGCAGTATTTT
.	TRBV4-1	.	TRBJ1-1	CASSLGPMNTEAFF	TGCGCCAGCAGCCTAGGGCCAATGAACACTGAAGCTTTCTTT
.	TRBV7-6	.	TRBJ2-7	CASSLGRTGFEQYF	TGTGCCAGCAGCTTAGGACGGACGGGGTTTGAGCAGTACTTC
.	TRBV5-6	.	TRBJ2-7	CASSNGDPTYEQYF	TGTGCCAGCAGCAACGGGGACCCCACCTACGAGCAGTACTTC
few	TRBV20-1	.	TRBJ2-7	CSASGTGSGPYEQYF	TGCAGTGCTAGCGGAACGGGATCGGGCCCCTACGAGCAGTACTTC
few	TRBV28	.	TRBJ2-1	CASPKGTEQFF	TGTGCCAGCCCCAAAGGGACTGAGCAGTTCTTC
.	TRBV12-3/TRBV12-4	TRBD2	TRBJ2-2	CASSSSGLFAGELFF	TGTGCCAGCAGTTCATCGGGACTATTCGCCGGGGAGCTGTTTTTT
.	TRBV28	TRBD2	TRBJ2-1	CASSGQGAWTSGSKGGNEQFF	TGTGCCAGCAGTGGACAGGGGGCCTGGACTAGCGGGAGTAAGGGTGGGAATGAGCAGTTCTTC
few	TRBV29-1	TRBD1	TRBJ1-2	CSVDQDRVDGYTF	TGCAGCGTTGATCAGGACAGGGTGGATGGCTACACCTTC
.	TRBV20-1	.	TRBJ2-7	CSARAKLEQYF	TGCAGTGCTAGAGCAAAACTGGAGCAGTACTTC
once	TRBV5-6	.	TRBJ2-1	CASSLVQGGFNEQFF	TGTGCCAGCAGCTTGGTCCAGGGGGGGTTCAATGAGCAGTTCTTC
.	TRBV28	.	TRBJ2-4	CASKRTDLAKNIQYF	TGTGCCAGCAAACGGACGGATCTAGCCAAAAACATTCAGTACTTC
few	TRBV5-6	TRBD2	TRBJ2-7	CASSGLGHEQYF	TGTGCCAGCAGCGGACTAGGCCACGAGCAGTACTTC
many	TRBV29-1	.	TRBJ2-3	CSIIPGLQSTDTQYF	TGCAGCATTATCCCCGGACTACAAAGCACAGATACGCAGTATTTT
few	TRBV25-1	TRBD2	TRBJ2-7	CASQTSAYEQYF	TGTGCCAGCCAGACTAGCGCTTACGAGCAGTACTTC
few	TRBV28	.	TRBJ2-7	CASSSTEYTNPYEQYF	TGTGCCAGCAGCTCGACAGAATACACCAACCCCTACGAGCAGTACTTC
.	TRBV6-2/TRBV6-3	.	TRBJ2-2	CASSPTLVFEVTGELFF	TGTGCCAGCAGTCCTACACTAGTCTTCGAGGTCACCGGGGAGCTGTTTTTT
many	TRBV7-8	TRBD1	TRBJ2-7	CASSLGLGQVGYEQYF	TGTGCCAGCAGCTTAGGGCTGGGACAGGTGGGATACGAGCAGTACTTC
.	TRBV12-3/TRBV12-4	TRBD2	TRBJ2-7	CASSPGTSGKQYF	TGTGCCAGCAGTCCCGGGACTAGCGGAAAGCAGTACTTC
few	TRBV29-1	.	TRBJ1-1	CSAPGRFWRAFF	TGCAGCGCCCCGGGCAGGTTTTGGCGAGCTTTCTTT
few	TRBV28	.	TRBJ1-5	CASSYNSGGNQPQHF	TGTGCCAGCAGCTATAACTCCGGGGGCAATCAGCCCCAGCATTTT
few	TRBV27	.	TRBJ2-5	CASSRIGRTQYF	TGTGCCAGCAGCCGGATAGGAAGGACCCAGTACTTC
few	TRBV12-3/TRBV12-4	.	TRBJ1-6	CASSLALEAPLHF	TGTGCCAGCAGTTTAGCGCTTGAAGCGCCCCTCCACTTT
.	TRBV7-9	.	TRBJ2-7	CASSTSGYEQYF	TGTGCCAGCAGCACATCAGGGTACGAGCAGTACTTC
.	TRBV7-9	.	TRBJ1-1	CASSLDRNLNTEAFF	TGTGCCAGCAGCTTAGACCGAAACCTCAACACTGAAGCTTTCTTT
.	TRBV19	TRBD1	TRBJ2-2	CASSGTGVEDGELFF	TGTGCCAGCTCCGGGACAGGGGTTGAGGACGGGGAGCTGTTTTTT
.	TRBV5-1	TRBD1	TRBJ2-7	CASSPDRDYAYEQYF	TGCGCCAGCAGCCCAGACAGGGATTATGCCTACGAGCAGTACTTC
many	TRBV28	.	TRBJ1-1	CASSYVDVTEAFF	TGTGCCAGCAGCTACGTTGACGTAACTGAAGCTTTCTTT
.	TRBV27	.	TRBJ1-6	CATRVGAWNSPLHF	TGTGCCACCCGCGTCGGTGCATGGAATTCACCCCTCCACTTT
few	TRBV6-2/TRBV6-3	TRBD1	TRBJ1-1	CASCFDDRGFTEAFF	TGTGCCAGCTGTTTCGATGACAGGGGATTTACTGAAGCTTTCTTT
few	TRBV4-1	.	TRBJ2-7	CASTPGSGDGYEQYF	TGCGCCAGCACCCCCGGGTCAGGGGATGGGTACGAGCAGTACTTC
.	TRBV13	.	TRBJ2-1	CASSPGPNEQFF	TGTGCCAGCAGCCCCGGGCCAAATGAGCAGTTCTTC
few	TRBV12-3/TRBV12-4	.	TRBJ2-7	CASSPPPGYEQYF	TGTGCCAGCAGTCCCCCCCCGGGCTACGAGCAGTACTTC
few	TRBV12-3/TRBV12-4	.	TRBJ2-7	CASSLTLVWDEQYF	TGTGCCAGCAGTTTAACCCTTGTCTGGGACGAGCAGTACTTC
.	TRBV19	.	TRBJ2-7	CASSISATAEQYF	TGTGCCAGTAGTATTTCCGCGACCGCCGAGCAGTACTTC